These 14 T cell receptor beta chains were sequenced from one sample in a study of response to subunit inactivated influenza vaccine. One entry per CDR3 protein results from TCRdb running MiXCR on the RT-PCR reads. The sample gives roughly 500,000 distinct CDR3 sequences, around 25% of which show up once; 2.5% to 3% is in the top ten. A further study also used this sample, focusing on T cells expressing NK-cell markers. That publication notes: The authors generated TCR beta cDNA through 5'RACE template switching with UMIs.

The material sequenced was CD4+ T cells sorted from PBMCs, taken about 11 days after vaccination. The source is a man aged 50 to 60 who received an inactivated influenza vaccine.

This sequence joins TRBV7-8 and TRBJ2-7; D remains ambiguous. V lost 6 bases to trimming and J lost 0 bases, with 9 bases between them. The CDR3 consists of 13 residues. Germline CDR1 is SGHVS and CDR2 is FQNEAQ. The DNA of the CDR3 is TGTGCCAGCAGACCTCATAGCTCCTACGAGCAGTACTTC. Amino acid sequence: CASRPHSSYEQYF.

V is TRBV6-2 or TRBV6-3 and J is TRBJ2-3; the D is unclear. V was cut by 5 bases and J by 6 bases, with 6 bases left in between. CDR1 is MNHEY and CDR2 is SVGEGT in the germline V gene. The CDR3 sequence is 11 residues long. This chain's CDR3 is CASSAKDTQYF. For the CDR3, the DNA is TGTGCCAGCAGTGCCAAGGATACGCAGTATTTT.

This clonotype was seen only a few times. The CDR3, as DNA: TGCAGTGCTAGGGAGGGGCCCTACAACGGTCAGCCCCAGCATTTT. This gives the protein CSAREGPYNGQPQHF. This chain connects TRBV20-1 to TRBJ1-5; tentative D call: TRBD1 (5 bases). This CDR3 region has 15 residues. The ends were cut back, 3 bases at V and 6 bases at J, with 18 bases in the middle. Germline CDR1 reads DFQATT; CDR2 reads SNEGSKA (reference sequence).

This clonotype was observed a handful of times. This rearrangement joins TRBV3-1 to TRBJ1-1; 7 bases match TRBD1. Germline loops: CDR1 LGHDT, CDR2 YNNKEL (reference sequence). This CDR3 has 13 residues. The trim removed 6 bases at V and 1 base at J, leaving 2 bases unmatched. For the CDR3, the DNA is TGTGCCAGCAGACAGGGGTGGAACACTGAAGCTTTCTTT. Amino acids: CASRQGWNTEAFF.

The CDR3 loop is CAILDRENTGELFF. The CDR3 DNA follows: TGTGCCATATTAGACAGGGAGAACACCGGGGAGCTGTTTTTT. The J gene is TRBJ2-2, the V gene TRBV10-3; 7 bases fit TRBD1. V shed 9 bases, J shed 1 base, and the junction held 5 bases outside the gene matches. Per the germline V gene, CDR1 is ENHRY and CDR2 is SYGVKD. The CDR3 is 14 residues long.

In its sample, this clonotype was seen a few times. The chain joins TRBV4-1 to TRBJ2-1; D not resolved. With 4 bases removed from V and 3 bases from J, the gap between germline ends came to 16 bases. CDR3 length equals 16 residues. Germline V CDR1 and CDR2: MGHRA, YSYEKL. The CDR3 DNA reads TGCGCCAGCAGCCCGGGTGTGGGAAATAACTACAATGAGCAGTTCTTC. It specifies CASSPGVGNNYNEQFF.

This clonotype appeared many times. J is TRBJ2-2 and V is TRBV12-3 or TRBV12-4, with D tentatively TRBD1 or TRBD2 (5 bases each). CDR3 length equals 14 residues. Trimming pared 0 bases from V and 4 bases from J, leaving 6 bases between. The CDR3 DNA sequence: TGTGCCAGCAGTTTAGCAGGGACCACCGGGGAGCTGTTTTTT. As protein: CASSLAGTTGELFF.

This clonotype has just one count. The genes are TRBV15 and TRBJ2-3; 9 bases map to TRBD2. This CDR3 has 17 residues. The V segment lost 0 bases and the J segment 3 bases; nucleotides outside the gene matches: 7. Germline CDR1 is LNHNV and CDR2 is YYDKDF (reference sequence). The DNA of the CDR3 is TGTGCCACCAGCAGAGATATTGGCGGGGGGGTGACAGATACGCAGTATTTT. This encodes CATSRDIGGGVTDTQYF.

The V gene is TRBV6-1, the J gene TRBJ1-6, with D unresolved. The CDR3 sequence is 13 residues long. The V gene's germline CDR1 is MNHNS and CDR2 SASEGT. Trimming stripped 8 bases from V and 7 bases from J, with 12 bases between. The CDR3 sequence: CASRPRANSPLHF. The CDR3 nucleotides are TGTGCCAGCCGGCCAAGGGCAAATTCACCCCTCCACTTT.

This chain joins TRBV3-1 and TRBJ1-4; 7 bases fit TRBD1. Germline V gene data show CDR1 as LGHDT and CDR2 as YNNKEL (reference sequence). CDR3 length equals 14 residues. With V trimmed by 1 base and J by 7 bases, 3 bases remained unmatched. The CDR3 loop reads CASSQGRGSEKLFF. CDR3 nucleotides: TGTGCCAGCAGCCAAGGCAGGGGGTCTGAAAAACTGTTTTTT.

This clonotype was recorded once. The chain combines TRBV5-6 with TRBJ1-5, with a weak D call TRBD1 (6 bases). The CDR3 has 14 amino acids. CDR1 SGHDT and CDR2 YYEEEE come from the germline V gene. Trimming pared 4 bases from V and 4 bases from J, leaving 12 bases between. For the CDR3, the DNA is TGTGCCAGCAGCATAGGACAGCTAAATCAGCCCCAGCATTTT. Translated, it gives CASSIGQLNQPQHF.

The chain has TRBV20-1 and TRBJ2-2, with unresolved D. The CDR3 runs 16 residues. Trimming stripped 0 bases from V and 0 bases from J, with 11 bases between. Per the germline V gene, CDR1 is DFQATT and CDR2 is SNEGSKA (reference sequence). The CDR3 spells CSARDGGATNTGELFF. The CDR3 DNA reads TGCAGTGCTAGAGATGGCGGAGCCACGAACACCGGGGAGCTGTTTTTT.

The J gene is TRBJ1-4, the V gene TRBV20-1; D gene uncertain. This CDR3 region has 12 residues. With 6 bases removed from V and 1 base from J, the gap between germline ends came to 6 bases. Germline assignment: CDR1 DFQATT and CDR2 SNEGSKA (reference sequence). The CDR3 region has the DNA TGCAGTGCCCCCATAACTAATGAAAAACTGTTTTTT. As protein: CSAPITNEKLFF.

This clonotype was counted a few times. V gene TRBV5-6 combines with J gene TRBJ2-1, with TRBD2 matching 9 bases. The junction had 11 bases not matched to a gene; V was cut back by 4 bases and J by 12 bases. This CDR3 region has 14 residues. Germline lookup yields CDR1 SGHDT and CDR2 YYEEEE. CDR3 bases: TGTGCCAGCAGCCCCGTAGCGGGAGTTAGAGGGCAGTTCTTC. Protein product: CASSPVAGVRGQFF.